This T cell receptor (beta chain) came from a study of T cells in Graves' hyperthyroidism and ophthalmopathy. Study information: Blood was drawn when the patient was first diagnosed and still untreated.

Extraction of PBMCs used roughly 9.3 ml of fresh peripheral blood. The CDR3 regions of TCR beta were amplified from RNA transcripts. The HTBI primer set served for first-round RT-PCR of the TCR CDR3. TCRdb processed the multiplex PCR reads anew with MiXCR; each CDR3 protein has one entry. This table has fewer than 650,000 distinct CDR3 sequences, roughly 15% appearing once. This clonotype has a count of ten or more. CDR1 is SGHAT, CDR2 FQNNGV, per germline. Trimming took 7 bases from V and 7 from J, leaving 11 bases between them. CDR3 length equals 11 residues. The sequencing sample was made of blood. The chain recombines TRBV11-2 with TRBJ2-7; D is uncertain. The receptor's source is a middle-aged woman with Graves' hyperthyroidism. Here the CDR3 reads CASKAGLEQYF. The DNA of the CDR3 is TGTGCCAGCAAGGCAGGTTTGGAGCAGTACTTC.